This is a list of T cell receptor beta chains from one sample in a study of OX40 agonist ivuxolimab in advanced cancers. Repertoires were generated with immunoSEQ multiplex PCR, while TCRdb's copy carries only in-frame clones and drops some. The sample has approximately 60,000 clones; 70% to 90% are singletons. The material was CD4+ or CD8+ T cells sorted from blood, obtained in a trial of the OX40 agonist ivuxolimab. These receptor sequences come from an adult with an advanced solid tumor such as melanoma, head and neck, liver or kidney cancer. Each CDR3 is given with its conserved first and last residue. The D gene is left open where the match is weak. Size tells how often a clone was seen (once, few, many) or the class of an expanded clone, and some rows leave it out.

clone size,J gene,D gene,V gene,CDR3 DNA,CDR3 protein
-,TRBJ1-4,-,TRBV5-1,TGCGCCAGCAGCCGCGGACGGGGGGAGAAAGAAAAACTGTTTTTT,CASSRGRGEKEKLFF
-,TRBJ1-1,-,TRBV21-1,TGTGCCAGCAGTAGTATACTAGCTACACTTCGCACTGAAGCTTTCTTT,CASSSILATLRTEAFF
-,TRBJ2-2,-,TRBV6-1,TGTGCCAGCAGGCCCGGCAGCCCGCGGACCGGGGAGCTGTTTTTT,CASRPGSPRTGELFF
-,TRBJ2-5,-,TRBV18,TGTGCCAGCTCACCACCGGCCGCCCAAGAGACCCAGTACTTC,CASSPPAAQETQYF
-,TRBJ2-7,-,TRBV2,TGTGCCAGCAGTGTCTACGCCTCCTACGAGCAGTACTTC,CASSVYASYEQYF
-,TRBJ2-5,-,TRBV5-1,TGCGCCAGCAGCTTGGCCGTGGGTAACCAAGAGACCCAGTACTTC,CASSLAVGNQETQYF
-,TRBJ1-1,-,TRBV30,TGTGCCTGGAGGCGGGGCAGGGTGGGCACTGAAGCTTTCTTT,CAWRRGRVGTEAFF
-,TRBJ2-2,-,TRBV5-8,TGTGCCAGCAGCTCCCCCCGACGGAGGGACACCGGGGAGCTGTTTTTT,CASSSPRRRDTGELFF
-,TRBJ2-1,TRBD2,TRBV4-2,TGTGCCAGCAGCCAGCGGGCTACTAGGGCGGGAGACAATGAGCAGTTCTTC,CASSQRATRAGDNEQFF
-,TRBJ1-3,-,TRBV5-1,TGCGCCAGCAGCTTTGGGGGCGCCTCTGGAAACACCATATATTTT,CASSFGGASGNTIYF
-,TRBJ1-4,-,TRBV9,TGTGCCAGCAGTCGAAGCTCTACTGTTGAAAAACTGTTTTTT,CASSRSSTVEKLFF
-,TRBJ1-6,TRBD1,TRBV2,TGTGCCAGCAGGCAACCGGGACAGATTAATTCACCCCTCCACTTT,CASRQPGQINSPLHF
-,TRBJ1-2,-,TRBV11-2,TGTGCCAGCAGCTTCAGGACTGGCTACACCTTC,CASSFRTGYTF
few,TRBJ1-1,TRBD1,TRBV29-1,TGCAGCGGGGGACAGGGATCGGGCACTGAAGCTTTCTTT,CSGGQGSGTEAFF
-,TRBJ1-1,TRBD1,TRBV2,TGTGCCAGCAGAGCCCGGACAGGGCGTACTGAAGCTTTCTTT,CASRARTGRTEAFF
-,TRBJ2-2,-,TRBV6-1,TGTGCCAGCAAAACCGGGGAGCTGTTTTTT,CASKTGELFF
-,TRBJ1-6,-,TRBV2,TGTGCCAGCAGTGCTGACAGGCCCTATAATTCACCCCTCCACTTT,CASSADRPYNSPLHF
few,TRBJ1-1,-,TRBV28,TGTGCCAGCAGGCTAGACAGTTTAGAAGCTTTCTTT,CASRLDSLEAFF
-,TRBJ2-1,TRBD2,TRBV14,TGTGCCAGCAGCCCAGTAGCGGGGGGGCTCAATGAGCAGTTCTTC,CASSPVAGGLNEQFF
-,TRBJ1-2,TRBD1,TRBV19,TGTGCCAGTAGTACGGGTTACTCTACAGGGGGTGACTATGGCTACACCTTC,CASSTGYSTGGDYGYTF
-,TRBJ2-1,TRBD2,TRBV13,TGTGCCAGCAATAAGGGACTAGCGGGTTACAATGAGCAGTTCTTC,CASNKGLAGYNEQFF
-,TRBJ2-3,TRBD2,TRBV5-1,TGCGCCAGCAGCCCGGCCGGGACTAGCGGGAGCCGTGGGACAGATACGCAGTATTTT,CASSPAGTSGSRGTDTQYF
-,TRBJ1-5,-,TRBV28,TGTGCCAGCGGGCTAGGGATAAGCAATCAGCCCCAGCATTTT,CASGLGISNQPQHF
few,TRBJ2-5,-,TRBV9,TGTGCCAGCAGCGTATCGGCCCCGTACAATAGCGGCCAAGAGACCCAGTACTTC,CASSVSAPYNSGQETQYF
-,TRBJ1-2,TRBD1,TRBV11-2,TGTGCCAGCAGCGACCGGACAGGGGACTATGGCTACACCTTC,CASSDRTGDYGYTF
-,TRBJ2-1,-,TRBV20-1,TGCAGTGCTAGATCGGATGGTGAGCAGTTCTTC,CSARSDGEQFF
-,TRBJ2-6,TRBD1,TRBV5-1,TGCGCCAGTTCAATGGGACAGGGGCTTTCTGGGGCCAACGTCCTGACTTTC,CASSMGQGLSGANVLTF
few,TRBJ1-4,-,TRBV4-1,TGCGCCAGCAGCCAAGTTGGGGCAGGTTATTACGAAAAACTGTTTTTT,CASSQVGAGYYEKLFF
few,TRBJ2-1,-,TRBV7-3,TGTGCCAGCAGCCCCAACCAAAGAAAGGGGAGTGAGCAGTTCTTC,CASSPNQRKGSEQFF
-,TRBJ2-5,-,TRBV19,TGTGCCAGTAGTATTACAGGGAATGGAGGAGAGACCCAGTACTTC,CASSITGNGGETQYF
-,TRBJ2-5,-,TRBV6-1,TGTGCCAGCAGTTACGGGCACTACCAGTACTTC,CASSYGHYQYF
few,TRBJ1-1,-,TRBV10-3,TGTGCCATCAGTGAGTCGACCCGAGCTTTCTTT,CAISESTRAFF
once,TRBJ1-3,-,TRBV4-1,TGCGCCAGCAGCCCGGGTTCCCCCGGAAACACCATATATTTT,CASSPGSPGNTIYF
-,TRBJ2-4,-,TRBV2,TGTGCCAGCAGTGTGGGGGGAAACATTCAGTACTTC,CASSVGGNIQYF
-,TRBJ2-7,-,TRBV19,TGTGCCAGTAGAGGCTTAACGGGCGAGCAGTACTTC,CASRGLTGEQYF
-,TRBJ1-5,-,TRBV7-9,TGTGCCAGCAGCTCTCCCGGTTGGGGGGAAAACCAGCCCCAGCATTTT,CASSSPGWGENQPQHF
-,TRBJ2-5,-,TRBV6-5,TGTGCCAGCAGTTATTATGGAGAGACCCAGTACTTC,CASSYYGETQYF
few,TRBJ2-5,-,TRBV2,TGTGCCAGCACTATTACGTCTAGAGAGACCCAGTACTTC,CASTITSRETQYF
-,TRBJ2-7,TRBD1,TRBV11-1,TGTGCCAGCAGCAGGGGACAGGGGTCCACCTACGAGCAGTACTTC,CASSRGQGSTYEQYF
-,TRBJ2-7,TRBD1,TRBV4-2,TGTGCCAGCAGCCAAGATCTTGAGGGGGCAAGGGACGAGCAGTACTTC,CASSQDLEGARDEQYF
-,TRBJ2-3,TRBD2,TRBV5-1,TGCGCCAGCAGCGATCTTCGGGCGGGAGGGGGGAATACGCAGTATTTT,CASSDLRAGGGNTQYF
few,TRBJ1-6,-,TRBV6-5,TGTGCCAGCGCGCTAGAACCGGGCATCAGTTCACCCCTCCACTTT,CASALEPGISSPLHF
-,TRBJ2-5,-,TRBV18,TGTGCCAGCTCACCAAGGCAACAGGGAGGGAGAGAGACCCAGTACTTC,CASSPRQQGGRETQYF
-,TRBJ2-7,-,TRBV6-5,TGTGCCAGCAGTACAGGGATCTACGAGCAGTACTTC,CASSTGIYEQYF